This is a list of T cell receptor beta chains from one sample in a study of blood T cell repertoires in COVID-19. TCRdb's table, derived via immunoSEQ multiplex PCR, lists solely in-frame clones and lacks some. The sample lists nearly 300,000 clones; about 91% were seen once. Specimen: peripheral blood. The receptor source for this set is a woman aged 30 to 39 who had recovered from COVID-19. Both conserved end residues are part of each CDR3. Each record gives: CDR3 protein, CDR3 DNA, J gene, D gene, V gene, clone size. The D gene is left open where the match is weak. Some rows have no size entry. The others give once, few or many, or a class for an expanded clone.

CDR3: CASNRQRSSYNEQFF
DNA: TGTGCCAGCAACCGACAGAGGAGCTCCTACAATGAGCAGTTCTTC
J: TRBJ2-1
D: .
V: TRBV6-5
size: .

CDR3: CASSLDYSSLHF
DNA: TGTGCCAGCAGCTTGGACTACTCTTCCCTCCACTTT
J: TRBJ1-6
D: .
V: TRBV7-9
size: .

CDR3: CASSLLSEQYF
DNA: TGTGCCAGCAGCTTGCTTAGCGAGCAGTACTTC
J: TRBJ2-7
D: .
V: TRBV7-9
size: .

CDR3: CATGGFGNYGYTF
DNA: TGTGCCACTGGGGGGTTTGGGAACTATGGCTACACCTTC
J: TRBJ1-2
D: .
V: TRBV28
size: .

CDR3: CASSIPGGAINYGYTF
DNA: TGTGCCAGTAGTATACCAGGGGGCGCGATTAACTATGGCTACACCTTC
J: TRBJ1-2
D: TRBD1
V: TRBV19
size: .

CDR3: CASSLALGLGNTIYF
DNA: TGTGCCAGCAGCTTAGCGCTGGGGCTCGGAAACACCATATATTTT
J: TRBJ1-3
D: .
V: TRBV7-7
size: .

CDR3: CASGRGRSNTGELFF
DNA: TGTGCCAGCGGACGAGGGAGATCGAACACCGGGGAGCTGTTTTTT
J: TRBJ2-2
D: .
V: TRBV9
size: few

CDR3: CASSPPRRPGQQTLGAEAFF
DNA: TGTGCCAGCTCACCACCGAGACGCCCGGGACAGCAGACACTTGGGGCTGAAGCTTTCTTT
J: TRBJ1-1
D: TRBD1
V: TRBV18
size: .

CDR3: CASSIGGSVAEAFF
DNA: TGCGCCAGCAGCATCGGGGGGTCGGTGGCTGAAGCTTTCTTT
J: TRBJ1-1
D: .
V: TRBV5-1
size: .

CDR3: CASSLPVGSEAFF
DNA: TGTGCCAGCAGCCTCCCAGTGGGGAGTGAAGCTTTCTTT
J: TRBJ1-1
D: .
V: TRBV7-9
size: .

CDR3: CAWSSRGTSGIYEQYF
DNA: TGTGCCTGGAGTTCACGCGGGACTAGCGGGATCTACGAGCAGTACTTC
J: TRBJ2-7
D: TRBD2
V: TRBV30
size: .

CDR3: CASSPGGTSEQYF
DNA: TGTGCCAGCAGCCCCGGGGGTACGTCCGAGCAGTACTTC
J: TRBJ2-7
D: .
V: TRBV11-3
size: .

CDR3: CASAPGGYTEAFF
DNA: TGTGCCAGCGCGCCCGGGGGTTACACTGAAGCTTTCTTT
J: TRBJ1-1
D: .
V: TRBV11-2
size: .

CDR3: CASSLMASGGYEQYF
DNA: TGCGCCAGCAGCTTGATGGCTAGCGGGGGCTACGAGCAGTACTTC
J: TRBJ2-7
D: TRBD2
V: TRBV5-1
size: .

CDR3: CASTKLQGQNEQFF
DNA: TGTGCCAGTACTAAACTACAGGGGCAAAATGAGCAGTTCTTC
J: TRBJ2-1
D: TRBD1
V: TRBV19
size: .

CDR3: CASSLAPGLDGYEQFF
DNA: TGTGCCAGCAGCTTAGCACCGGGACTAGATGGGTATGAGCAGTTCTTC
J: TRBJ2-1
D: TRBD2
V: TRBV7-2
size: .

CDR3: CASSYGGFSYEQYF
DNA: TGTGCCAGCAGTTACGGCGGGTTTTCCTACGAGCAGTACTTC
J: TRBJ2-7
D: .
V: TRBV6-5
size: .

CDR3: CASSLEASGGLGYEQYF
DNA: TGCGCCAGCAGCTTGGAGGCTAGCGGGGGCCTCGGTTACGAGCAGTACTTC
J: TRBJ2-7
D: TRBD2
V: TRBV5-1
size: .

CDR3: CASSPLTGGGQPQHF
DNA: TGTGCCAGCAGCCCTCTTACAGGGGGCGGGCAGCCCCAGCATTTT
J: TRBJ1-5
D: TRBD1
V: TRBV7-2
size: .

CDR3: CASSGGLANEQFF
DNA: TGTGCCAGCAGCGGCGGACTAGCGAATGAGCAGTTCTTC
J: TRBJ2-1
D: TRBD2
V: TRBV7-8
size: .

CDR3: CASSYGPPGTNEKLFF
DNA: TGTGCCAGCAGTTACGGCCCTCCGGGGACTAATGAAAAACTGTTTTTT
J: TRBJ1-4
D: .
V: TRBV6-5
size: .

CDR3: CASSLAPDRGNEQYF
DNA: TGTGCCAGCAGCTTAGCGCCAGACAGGGGTAACGAGCAGTACTTC
J: TRBJ2-7
D: TRBD1
V: TRBV7-8
size: .